This T cell receptor (beta chain) stems from a study of response to subunit inactivated influenza vaccine. TCRdb reanalysed the RT-PCR reads using MiXCR and keeps one entry per CDR3 protein. The sample lists over 400,000 distinct CDR3 sequences, roughly 13% seen once, with around 13% in the top ten. In this sample, this clonotype turned up a few times. Germline CDR1 and CDR2: SEHNR and FQNEAQ (reference sequence). The CDR3 runs to 15 residues. The ends lost 5 bases at V and 4 bases at J; junction bases unmatched: 8. The TCR comes from a man between 45 and 60 years old who received an inactivated influenza vaccine. This rearrangement joins TRBV7-9 to TRBJ2-5; 9 bases are shared with TRBD1. The specimen comprised PBMCs from blood, sampled roughly 6 weeks after vaccination. DNA of the CDR3: TGTGCCAGCAGCCAGACGCTGACAGGGGGAGAGACCCAGTACTTC. As protein: CASSQTLTGGETQYF.